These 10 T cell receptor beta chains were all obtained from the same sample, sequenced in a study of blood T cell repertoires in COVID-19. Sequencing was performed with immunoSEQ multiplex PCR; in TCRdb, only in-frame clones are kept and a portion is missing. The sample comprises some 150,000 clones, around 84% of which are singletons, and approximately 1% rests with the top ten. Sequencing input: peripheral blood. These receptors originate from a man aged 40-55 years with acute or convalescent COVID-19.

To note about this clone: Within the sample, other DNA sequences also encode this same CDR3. CDR3 nucleotide sequence: TGTGCCAGCTCACCCGGGACAGGGGGCAACACTGAAGCTTTCTTT. It specifies CASSPGTGGNTEAFF. The rearrangement uses TRBV18 and TRBJ1-1; TRBD1 agrees at 12 bases. The junction had 1 base not matched to a gene; V was cut back by 3 bases and J by 2 bases. Per the germline V gene, CDR1 is KGHSH and CDR2 is LQKENI. CDR3 length: 15 residues. The complete variable domain, with remaining parts taken from reference TRBV18 and TRBJ1-1, reads NAGVMQNPRHLVRRRGQEARLRCSPMKGHSHVYWYRQLPEEGLKFMVYLQKENIIDESGMPKERFSAEFPKEGPSILRIQQVVRGDSAAYFCASSPGTGGNTEAFFGQGTRLTVV.

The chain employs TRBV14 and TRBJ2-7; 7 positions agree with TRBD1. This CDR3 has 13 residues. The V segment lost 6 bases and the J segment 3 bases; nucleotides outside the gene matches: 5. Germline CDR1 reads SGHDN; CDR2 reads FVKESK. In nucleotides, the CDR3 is TGTGCCAGCAGTCGACAGGGATACTACGAGCAGTACTTC. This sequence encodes CASSRQGYYEQYF.

CDR3 DNA: TGTGCCAGCAGTCGTGACAAACAGGGGCTCTATGGCTACACCTTC. It specifies CASSRDKQGLYGYTF. J is TRBJ1-2 and V is TRBV27, with 7 bases identical to TRBD1. The CDR3 is 15 residues long. The V segment lost 5 bases and the J segment 4 bases; nucleotides outside the gene matches: 10. CDR1 and CDR2 from the germline V gene are MNHEY and SMNVEV (reference sequence).

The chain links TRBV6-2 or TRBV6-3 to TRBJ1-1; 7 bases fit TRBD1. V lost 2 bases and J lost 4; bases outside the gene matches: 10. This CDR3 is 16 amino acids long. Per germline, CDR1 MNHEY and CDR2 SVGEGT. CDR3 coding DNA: TGTGCCAGCAGTTACCGGGCAGGGGGAGGAAGCACTGAAGCTTTCTTT. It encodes CASSYRAGGGSTEAFF.

The CDR3 DNA sequence: TGTGCCAGCAGACCGAGTAGAGGGACGGAGGGAGCTTTCTTT. It encodes CASRPSRGTEGAFF. The chain employs TRBV6-4 and TRBJ1-1, with a possible D match to TRBD1 (5 bases). The germline V gene encodes CDR1 MRHNA and CDR2 SNTAGT. This CDR3 region has 14 residues. Trimming shortened V by 6 bases and J by 10 bases, and 21 bases separated the two germline ends.

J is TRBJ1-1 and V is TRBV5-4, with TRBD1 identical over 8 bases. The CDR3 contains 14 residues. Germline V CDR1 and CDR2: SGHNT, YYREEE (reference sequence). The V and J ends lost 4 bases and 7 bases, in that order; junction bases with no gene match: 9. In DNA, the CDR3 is TGTGCCAGCAGCCTGCGACAGGGGACCCGTGAAGCTTTCTTT. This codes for CASSLRQGTREAFF. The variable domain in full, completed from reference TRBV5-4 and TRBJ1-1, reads ETGVTQSPTHLIKTRGQQVTLRCSSQSGHNTVSWYQQALGQGPQFIFQYYREEENGRGNFPPRFSGLQFPNYSSELNVNALELDDSALYLCASSLRQGTREAFFGQGTRLTVV.

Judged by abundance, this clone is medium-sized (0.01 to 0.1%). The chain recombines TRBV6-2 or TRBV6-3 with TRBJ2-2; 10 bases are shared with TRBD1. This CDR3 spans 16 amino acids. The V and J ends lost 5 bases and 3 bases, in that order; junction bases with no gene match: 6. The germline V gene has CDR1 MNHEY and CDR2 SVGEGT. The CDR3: CASSDLGQGHTGELFF. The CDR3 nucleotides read TGTGCCAGCAGTGATTTGGGACAGGGGCACACCGGGGAGCTGTTTTTT.

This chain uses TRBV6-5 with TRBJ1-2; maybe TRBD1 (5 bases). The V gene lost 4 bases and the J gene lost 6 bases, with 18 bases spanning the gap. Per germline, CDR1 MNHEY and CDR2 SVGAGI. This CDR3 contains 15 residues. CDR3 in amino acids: CASSFSQGSLHGYTF. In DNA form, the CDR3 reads TGTGCCAGCAGTTTCAGTCAGGGTTCTCTCCATGGCTACACCTTC.

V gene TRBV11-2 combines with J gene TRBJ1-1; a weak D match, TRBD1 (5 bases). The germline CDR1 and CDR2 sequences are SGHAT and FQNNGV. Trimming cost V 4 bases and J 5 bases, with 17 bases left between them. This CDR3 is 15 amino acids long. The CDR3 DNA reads TGTGCCAGCAGCTCCCCAGGGAGCGGGTGGACTGAAGCTTTCTTT. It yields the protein CASSSPGSGWTEAFF.

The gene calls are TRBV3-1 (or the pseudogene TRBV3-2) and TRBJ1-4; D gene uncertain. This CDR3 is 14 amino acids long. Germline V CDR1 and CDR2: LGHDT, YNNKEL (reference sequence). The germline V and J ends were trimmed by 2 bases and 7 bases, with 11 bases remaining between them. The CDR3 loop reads CASSQRDIGEKLFF. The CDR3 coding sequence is TGTGCCAGCAGCCAACGCGATATCGGTGAAAAACTGTTTTTT.